This T cell receptor (beta chain) was captured by sequencing in a study of cytomegalovirus exposure and HLA in healthy donors. The overall study: The approximately 120 validation repertoires were reported in a later analysis to have been generated on the same platform as the 666 first-cohort repertoires.

The germline V gene has CDR1 SGDLS and CDR2 YYNGEE. The V and J ends lost 0 bases and 10 bases, in that order; junction bases with no gene match: 16. The CDR3 extends over 18 amino acids. Clones were sequenced by immunoSEQ multiplex PCR, and TCRdb holds only the in-frame ones, with some missing. The sample shows 100,000 to 150,000 clones, about 90% of them seen only once. The V call is TRBV9, the J call TRBJ2-1, with 10 nucleotides matching TRBD2. Specimen: PBMCs. The receptor's source is a woman aged 18-35 years in good health and CMV-seronegative. The CDR3 region is CASSVGLAGGRGVEEQFF. The CDR3 coding sequence is TGTGCCAGCAGCGTAGGGTTAGCGGGAGGTAGGGGGGTGGAAGAGCAGTTCTTC.